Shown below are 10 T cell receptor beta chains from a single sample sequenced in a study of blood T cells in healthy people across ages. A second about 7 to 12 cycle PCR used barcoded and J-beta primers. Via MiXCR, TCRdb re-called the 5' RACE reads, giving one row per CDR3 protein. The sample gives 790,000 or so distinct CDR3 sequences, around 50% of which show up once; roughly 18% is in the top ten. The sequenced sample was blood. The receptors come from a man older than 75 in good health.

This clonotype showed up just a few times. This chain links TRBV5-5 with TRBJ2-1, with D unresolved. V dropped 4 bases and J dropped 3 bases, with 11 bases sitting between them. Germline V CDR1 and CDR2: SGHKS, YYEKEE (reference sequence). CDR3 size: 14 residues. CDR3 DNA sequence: TGTGCCAGCAGCCTCGAGTGGGTCTACAATGAGCAGTTCTTC. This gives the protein CASSLEWVYNEQFF.

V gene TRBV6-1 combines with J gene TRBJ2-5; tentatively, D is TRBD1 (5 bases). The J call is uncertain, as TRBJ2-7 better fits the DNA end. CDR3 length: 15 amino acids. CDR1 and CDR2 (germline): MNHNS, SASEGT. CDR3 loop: CASSEHTMLQGEQYF. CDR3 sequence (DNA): TGTGCCAGCAGTGAGCATACAATGTTGCAGGGCGAGCAGTACTTC.

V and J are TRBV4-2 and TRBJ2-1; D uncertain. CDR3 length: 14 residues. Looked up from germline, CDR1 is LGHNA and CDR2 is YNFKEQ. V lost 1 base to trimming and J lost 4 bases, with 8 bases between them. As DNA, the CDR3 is TGTGCCAGCAGCCAAGCTCCCTTTTACAATGAGCAGTTCTTC. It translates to CASSQAPFYNEQFF.

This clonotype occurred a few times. The CDR3 is CASSALKGQDTQYF. DNA of the CDR3: TGTGCCAGCAGTGCTCTTAAGGGTCAAGATACGCAGTATTTT. The chain employs TRBV2 and TRBJ2-3, with D uncertain. The V end lost 4 bases, the J end lost 5 bases, and 13 bases lay between the germline ends. The CDR3 loop spans 14 amino acids. Germline assignment: CDR1 SNHLY and CDR2 FYNNEI.

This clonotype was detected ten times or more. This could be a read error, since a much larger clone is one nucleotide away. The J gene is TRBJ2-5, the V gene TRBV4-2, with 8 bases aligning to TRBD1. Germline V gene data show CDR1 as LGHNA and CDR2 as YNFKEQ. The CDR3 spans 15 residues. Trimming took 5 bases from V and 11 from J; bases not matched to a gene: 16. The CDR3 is CASSFGAGGGDEQYF. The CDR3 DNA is TGTGCCAGCAGCTTCGGGGCAGGGGGCGGCGATGAGCAGTACTTC.

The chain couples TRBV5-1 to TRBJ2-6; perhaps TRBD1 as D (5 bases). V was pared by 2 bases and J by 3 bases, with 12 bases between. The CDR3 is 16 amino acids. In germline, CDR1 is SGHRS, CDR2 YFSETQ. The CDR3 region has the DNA TGCGCCAGCAGCTTCAATCAGGGCTTTGGGGCCAACGTCCTGACTTTC. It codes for CASSFNQGFGANVLTF.

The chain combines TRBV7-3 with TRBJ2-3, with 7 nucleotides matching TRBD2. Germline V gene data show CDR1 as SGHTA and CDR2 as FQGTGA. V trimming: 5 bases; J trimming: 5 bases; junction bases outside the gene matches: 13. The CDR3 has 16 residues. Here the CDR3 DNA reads TGTGCCAGCAGCCCGCAAGGGGAGGGCCAAGTAGATACGCAGTATTTT. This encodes CASSPQGEGQVDTQYF.

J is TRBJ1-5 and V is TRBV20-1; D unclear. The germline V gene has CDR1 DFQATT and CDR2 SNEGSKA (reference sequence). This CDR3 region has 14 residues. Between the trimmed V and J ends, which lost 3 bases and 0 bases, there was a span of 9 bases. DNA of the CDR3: TGCAGTGCTAGGGGAGGGTTTAGCAATCAGCCCCAGCATTTT. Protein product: CSARGGFSNQPQHF.

The DNA of the CDR3 is TGTGCCAGCAGCTTATTTGAGTCTCAGGTCTACAATGAGCAGTTCTTC. This codes for CASSLFESQVYNEQFF. The chain carries TRBV7-8 and TRBJ2-1; D not resolved. Germline V CDR1 and CDR2: SGHVS, FQNEAQ. The CDR3 runs 16 residues. Trimming pared 2 bases from V and 3 bases from J, leaving 14 bases between. Filled out from reference TRBV7-8 and TRBJ2-1, the complete variable domain reads GAGVSQSPRYKVAKRGQDVALRCDPISGHVSLFWYQQALGQGPEFLTYFQNEAQLDKSGLPSDRFFAERPEGSVSTLKIQRTQQEDSAVYLCASSLFESQVYNEQFFGPGTRLTVL.

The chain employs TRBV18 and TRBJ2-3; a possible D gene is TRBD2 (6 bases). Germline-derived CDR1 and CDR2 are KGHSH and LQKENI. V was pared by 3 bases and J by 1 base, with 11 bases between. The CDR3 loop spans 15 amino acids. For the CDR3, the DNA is TGTGCCAGCTCACCCCAGGTAGCGGGCACAGATACGCAGTATTTT. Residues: CASSPQVAGTDTQYF.